Listed below are T cell receptor beta chains from one sample, sequenced in a study of CD8 T cells in ankylosing spondylitis. TCRdb passed the 5' RACE reads through MiXCR, listing each CDR3 protein once. The sample includes roughly 250,000 distinct CDR3 sequences, roughly 10% seen only once; the top ten take about 2.5%. The sample taken for sequencing was blood, either unsorted or a sorted T cell fraction (not recorded which). These receptors came from a male donor with ankylosing spondylitis or in good health (not recorded which). Both conserved end residues are part of each CDR3. A D gene is named only where the DNA matches it firmly. Expanded clones get a size class; other rows say once, few or many, or leave the size out.

abundance,d_gene,j_gene,len,v_gene,CDR3nt,CDR3aa
many,NA,TRBJ1-1,12,TRBV27,TGTGCCAGCAGTACGGGGTACACTGAAGCTTTCTTT,CASSTGYTEAFF
many,NA,TRBJ2-7,15,TRBV3-1,TGTGCCAGCAGCCTAAATGACAGGCTCCCCTACGAGCAGTACTTC,CASSLNDRLPYEQYF
many,NA,TRBJ2-3,14,TRBV2,TGTGCCAGCAGTGAAGGGCTAAGCACAGATACGCAGTATTTT,CASSEGLSTDTQYF
NA,TRBD1,TRBJ1-6,16,TRBV6-5,TGTGCCAGCAGTTACTCCTTTACAGGGGTGAATTCACCCCTCCACTTT,CASSYSFTGVNSPLHF
many,NA,TRBJ2-7,14,TRBV12-3/TRBV12-4,TGTGCCAGCATCCTTGACGGTGTTGCCTACGAGCAGTACTTC,CASILDGVAYEQYF
many,TRBD1,TRBJ2-2,14,TRBV29-1,TGCAGCGTTTCGGACAGGAGCTACACCGGGGAGCTGTTTTTT,CSVSDRSYTGELFF
many,TRBD1,TRBJ1-1,13,TRBV10-1,TGCGCCAGCAGTGAACAGGGGTACACTGAAGCTTTCTTT,CASSEQGYTEAFF
many,NA,TRBJ1-5,13,TRBV7-2,TGTGCCAGCAGCTTACAGGGAGATCAGCCCCAGCATTTT,CASSLQGDQPQHF
many,TRBD2,TRBJ2-3,16,TRBV20-1,TGCAGTGCCATAGGGGCTAGCGGGGGGTTCACAGATACGCAGTATTTT,CSAIGASGGFTDTQYF
many,NA,TRBJ1-6,14,TRBV12-3/TRBV12-4,TGTGCCAGCAGTCAGGGGATAGTTAATTCACCCCTCCACTTT,CASSQGIVNSPLHF
many,NA,TRBJ2-3,18,TRBV5-1,TGCGCCAGCAGCTACCTGAGGTCCGGGGGAAGGGGAACAGATACGCAGTATTTT,CASSYLRSGGRGTDTQYF
many,NA,TRBJ2-7,14,TRBV7-9,TGTGCCAGCAGCCCCCCCAACGGGGACGACGAGCAGTACTTC,CASSPPNGDDEQYF
NA,TRBD1,TRBJ2-1,14,TRBV29-1,TGCAGCGTTGAGGGAGAGGCAGGGGGAGAGACCCAGTTCTTC,CSVEGEAGGETQFF
few,NA,TRBJ2-6,16,TRBV20-1,TGCAGTGCTAAGGCGGACAGCTACTCTGGGGCCAACGTCCTGACTTTC,CSAKADSYSGANVLTF
many,TRBD1,TRBJ2-7,17,TRBV20-1,TGCAGTGCTAGAGCGGGACAGGCCGAAAAATTCCCCTACGAGCAGTACTTC,CSARAGQAEKFPYEQYF
many,NA,TRBJ2-3,15,TRBV6-6,TGTGCCAGCAGTGTCCGGACGGCTAGCACAGATACGCAGTATTTT,CASSVRTASTDTQYF
many,NA,TRBJ2-5,13,TRBV4-1,TGCGCCAGCAGCCAGAAGGGCCAAGAGACCCAGTACTTC,CASSQKGQETQYF
few,NA,TRBJ1-1,15,TRBV6-1,TGTGCCAGCATTCCTTCCGGGGCCGTGAACACTGAAGCTTTCTTT,CASIPSGAVNTEAFF
many,NA,TRBJ1-1,13,TRBV5-1,TGCGCCAGCAGCTTCGACACGAACACTGAAGCTTTCTTT,CASSFDTNTEAFF
NA,TRBD2,TRBJ2-1,16,TRBV5-1,TGCGCCAGCAGCTTGGAAAGCGGGAGGGCCGGGAATGAGCAGTTCTTC,CASSLESGRAGNEQFF
many,TRBD2,TRBJ2-4,16,TRBV27,TGTGCCAGCAGTTTACAGGGAGGGTGGGGAAAAAACATTCAGTACTTC,CASSLQGGWGKNIQYF
many,NA,TRBJ1-2,15,TRBV2,TGTGCCAGCAGTGTCGGACAGCCTACTAACTATGGCTACACCTTC,CASSVGQPTNYGYTF
many,TRBD1,TRBJ1-1,13,TRBV29-1,TGCAGCGTTGTGGGACAGGGTGGCACTGAAGCTTTCTTT,CSVVGQGGTEAFF
many,NA,TRBJ1-1,15,TRBV19,TGTGCCAGCCTCGGGGGAAGGGGAATGAACACTGAAGCTTTCTTT,CASLGGRGMNTEAFF
NA,TRBD1,TRBJ2-7,13,TRBV7-2,TGTGCCAGCAGCCAGACAGGGAGATACGAGCAGTACTTC,CASSQTGRYEQYF
NA,TRBD2,TRBJ2-1,16,TRBV27,TGTGCCAGCAGTTTGGCCAGCGGGGACTTATACAATGAGCAGTTCTTC,CASSLASGDLYNEQFF
many,NA,TRBJ2-4,14,TRBV28,TGTGCCAGCAGTTCCGGACAGACCCAAAACATTCAGTACTTC,CASSSGQTQNIQYF
many,TRBD1,TRBJ2-7,15,TRBV15,TGTGCCACCAGCAGACGGACAGGGGGCATCAACGAGCAGTACTTC,CATSRRTGGINEQYF
many,NA,TRBJ1-1,14,TRBV5-1,TGCGCCAGCAGCTTGAGGGACGGGAACACTGAAGCTTTCTTT,CASSLRDGNTEAFF
many,NA,TRBJ1-5,15,TRBV4-2,TGTGCCAGCAGCTCGACATTGGGGACGAGTCAGCCCCAGCATTTT,CASSSTLGTSQPQHF
many,TRBD2,TRBJ2-3,17,TRBV5-1,TGCGCCAGCAGCTTGGCCCAAGCGGGAGGGGGCAGAGATACGCAGTATTTT,CASSLAQAGGGRDTQYF
many,NA,TRBJ1-3,14,TRBV5-1,TGCGCCAGCAGCTTACGGAGCTCTGGAAACACCATATATTTT,CASSLRSSGNTIYF
many,TRBD2,TRBJ2-7,17,TRBV13,TGTGCCAGCAGTCACCGAGAGGGACTAGCGGGGTCCTACGAGCAGTACTTC,CASSHREGLAGSYEQYF
few,NA,TRBJ2-7,16,TRBV20-1,TGCAGTGCTAGAGCCGGTACCGGGACCGGTACCTACGAGCAGTACTTC,CSARAGTGTGTYEQYF
NA,NA,TRBJ1-3,13,TRBV11-3,TGTGCCAGCAGCCCCGGTATGGGAAACACCATATATTTT,CASSPGMGNTIYF
many,NA,TRBJ2-7,15,TRBV18,TGTGCCAGCTCCCTTGTCGGGAATCCCCCCTACGAGCAGTACTTC,CASSLVGNPPYEQYF
many,NA,TRBJ2-7,14,TRBV5-1,TGCGCCAGCAGCTTGGGAGACAGTAGGGGCGAGCAGTACTTC,CASSLGDSRGEQYF
NA,NA,TRBJ2-1,15,TRBV27,TGTGCCAGCACCCTGGAAGCGAATTCCTACAATGAGCAGTTCTTC,CASTLEANSYNEQFF
many,NA,TRBJ2-7,15,TRBV12-3/TRBV12-4,TGTGCCAGCAGTTTAGCAGAGGGATTCGCCTACGAGCAGTACTTC,CASSLAEGFAYEQYF
many,NA,TRBJ1-1,14,TRBV6-5,TGTGCCAGCAGTTACGGGAGAATGAACACTGAAGCTTTCTTT,CASSYGRMNTEAFF